This TCR beta chain was sequenced for a study of T-cell memory formation after mild COVID-19. General study results and limits: Day 15 to 85 contracting clones showed balanced CD4/CD8; day 15 to 37 expanders favored CD4+. Shrinking CD4+ clones were chiefly CM and EM; CD8+ ones were chiefly EMRA. Researchers found some responding clones in pre-infection memory, a sign that cross-reactive memory joined.

This clonotype was detected only a few times. Its antigen is still unknown. With 0 bases removed from V and 0 bases from J, the gap between germline ends came to 9 bases. Germline V gene data show CDR1 as SGHRS and CDR2 as YFSETQ. CDR3 length equals 15 residues. A single record per CDR3 protein comes from TCRdb applying MiXCR to the 5' RACE reads. The table has a few hundred thousand distinct CDR3 sequences, 13% to 15% seen once; the top ten hold approximately 20%. The TCR was taken from a young man who had mild COVID-19 (a few samples of this study predate the infection). Cell type and time point are not known. The chain carries TRBV5-1 and TRBJ2-5; a possible D gene is TRBD1 (5 bases). The source material was PBMCs or a T cell subset sorted from them (not recorded which). CDR3 sequence: CASSLGQKYQETQYF. The CDR3 DNA reads TGCGCCAGCAGCTTGGGACAGAAGTACCAAGAGACCCAGTACTTC.